This T cell receptor beta chain was retrieved from a study of T-cell reconstitution after alpha-beta-depleted transplantation in children. This clonotype was seen at least ten times. V was clipped by 5 bases and J by 4 bases; unmatched bases: 10. This CDR3 comprises 16 residues. CDR1 is ENHRY, CDR2 SYGVKD, per germline. For TCRbeta, the library was prepared with unique molecular identifiers. TCRdb passed the PCR reads through MiXCR, listing each CDR3 protein once. The table shows about 100,000 distinct CDR3 sequences, with approximately 6.6% occurring only once. V usage is TRBV10-3 and J usage is TRBJ2-3; 9 bases agree with TRBD2. Sample: PBMCs, mostly from graft donor cells, taken 360 days after TCRalphabeta/CD19-depleted stem cell transplant. The clonotype originates from a male patient between 2 and 10 years old who had a stem cell transplant for acute lymphoblastic leukemia, so the T cells may come from the graft donor. This CDR3 is CAISRSRGGASDTQYF. CDR3 bases: TGTGCCATCAGTCGTTCCCGCGGGGGGGCATCAGATACGCAGTATTTT.